What follows are 3 T cell receptor beta chains derived from one specimen sequenced in a study of early T cells in non-severe SARS-CoV-2 infection. TCRdb reprocessed the 5' RACE reads via MiXCR and lists one record per CDR3 protein. The data hold 30,000 to 45,000 distinct CDR3 sequences, with 3.9% observed a single time. Sequencing was carried out using whole blood. The receptors come from an adult who was a healthcare worker with PCR-confirmed SARS-CoV-2 infection or an uninfected control (not recorded which).

This clonotype was counted at least ten times. The rearrangement links TRBV28 to TRBJ1-5; D perhaps matches TRBD1 (6 bases). The germline V gene has CDR1 MDHEN and CDR2 SYDVKM. V lost 4 bases to trimming and J lost 0 bases, with 13 bases between them. CDR3 length: 16 residues. The CDR3 protein is CASSSPTGYSNQPQHF. The CDR3, as DNA: TGTGCCAGCAGTTCCCCAACAGGGTATAGCAATCAGCCCCAGCATTTT.

This clonotype was counted only a few times. CDR3 loop: CASSLGTSGRNTDTQYF. Written as DNA, the CDR3 is TGTGCCAGCAGTTTAGGGACTAGCGGAAGGAACACAGATACGCAGTATTTT. The V call is TRBV28, the J call TRBJ2-3; 11 bases map to TRBD2. The germline CDR1 and CDR2 sequences are MDHEN and SYDVKM. With V trimmed by 2 bases and J by 2 bases, 6 bases remained unmatched. The CDR3 extends over 17 amino acids.

This clonotype was counted ten times or more. J is TRBJ1-1 and V is TRBV13; weak D call: TRBD1 (5 bases). CDR3 size: 16 residues. V lost 4 bases to trimming and J lost 3 bases, with 18 bases between them. Germline lookup yields CDR1 PRHDT and CDR2 FYEKMQ (reference sequence). CDR3 amino acids: CASSSAGGWFYTEAFF. As DNA, the CDR3 is TGTGCCAGCAGCTCGGCGGGGGGATGGTTTTACACTGAAGCTTTCTTT.